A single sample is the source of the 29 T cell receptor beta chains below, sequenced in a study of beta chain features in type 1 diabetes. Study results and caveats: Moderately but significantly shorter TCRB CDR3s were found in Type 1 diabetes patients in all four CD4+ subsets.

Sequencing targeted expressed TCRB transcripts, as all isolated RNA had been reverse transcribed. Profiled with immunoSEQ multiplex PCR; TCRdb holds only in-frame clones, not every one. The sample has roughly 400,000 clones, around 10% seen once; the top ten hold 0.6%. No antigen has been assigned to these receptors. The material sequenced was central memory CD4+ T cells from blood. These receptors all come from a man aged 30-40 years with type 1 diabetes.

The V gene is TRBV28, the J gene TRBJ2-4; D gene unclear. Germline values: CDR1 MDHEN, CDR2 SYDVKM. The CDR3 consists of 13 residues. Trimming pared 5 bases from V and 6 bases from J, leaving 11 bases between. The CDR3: CASSRPDLNIQYF. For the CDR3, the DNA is TGTGCCAGCAGTCGACCGGATCTAAACATTCAGTACTTC.

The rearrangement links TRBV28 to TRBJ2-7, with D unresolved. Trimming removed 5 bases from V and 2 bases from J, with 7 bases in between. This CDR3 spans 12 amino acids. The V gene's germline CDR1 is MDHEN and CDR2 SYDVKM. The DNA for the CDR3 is TGTGCCAGCAGTACCAGTACCTACGAGCAGTACTTC. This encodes CASSTSTYEQYF.

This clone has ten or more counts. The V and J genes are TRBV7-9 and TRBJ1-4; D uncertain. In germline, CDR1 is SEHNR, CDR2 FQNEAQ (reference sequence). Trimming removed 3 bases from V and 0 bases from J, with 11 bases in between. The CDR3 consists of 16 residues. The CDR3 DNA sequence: TGTGCCAGCAGCTTGTGGTCCTTTGCAACTAATGAAAAACTGTTTTTT. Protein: CASSLWSFATNEKLFF.

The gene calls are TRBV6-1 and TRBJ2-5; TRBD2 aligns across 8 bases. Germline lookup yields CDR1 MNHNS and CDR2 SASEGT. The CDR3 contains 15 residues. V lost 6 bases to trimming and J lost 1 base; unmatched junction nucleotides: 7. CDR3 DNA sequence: TGTGCCAGCAGAGACGGGGCGGGGGGCCAAGAGACCCAGTACTTC. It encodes CASRDGAGGQETQYF.

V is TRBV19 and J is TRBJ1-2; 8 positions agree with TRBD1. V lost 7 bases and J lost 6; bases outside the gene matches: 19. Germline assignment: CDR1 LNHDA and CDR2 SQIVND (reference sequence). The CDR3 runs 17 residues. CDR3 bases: TGTGCCAGTAACTCGCCGGGACAGGTTGATAGGGGCGATGGCTACACCTTC. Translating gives CASNSPGQVDRGDGYTF.

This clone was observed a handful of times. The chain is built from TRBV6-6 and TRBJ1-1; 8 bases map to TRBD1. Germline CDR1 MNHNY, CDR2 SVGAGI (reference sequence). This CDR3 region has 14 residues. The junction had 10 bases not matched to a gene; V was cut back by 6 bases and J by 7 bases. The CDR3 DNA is TGTGCCAGCAGCCCGGGACAGGATAAGGTTGAAGCTTTCTTT. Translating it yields CASSPGQDKVEAFF.

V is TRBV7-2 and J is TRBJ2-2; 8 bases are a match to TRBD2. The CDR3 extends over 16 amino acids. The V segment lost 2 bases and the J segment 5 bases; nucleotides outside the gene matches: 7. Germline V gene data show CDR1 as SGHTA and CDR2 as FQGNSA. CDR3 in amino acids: CASSLSAGVYTGELFF. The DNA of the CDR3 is TGTGCCAGCAGCTTATCAGCGGGAGTCTATACCGGGGAGCTGTTTTTT. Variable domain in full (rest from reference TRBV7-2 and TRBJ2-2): GAGVSQSPSNKVTEKGKDVELRCDPISGHTALYWYRQSLGQGLEFLIYFQGNSAPDKSGLPSDRFSAERTGGSVSTLTIQRTQQEDSAVYLCASSLSAGVYTGELFFGEGSRLTVL.

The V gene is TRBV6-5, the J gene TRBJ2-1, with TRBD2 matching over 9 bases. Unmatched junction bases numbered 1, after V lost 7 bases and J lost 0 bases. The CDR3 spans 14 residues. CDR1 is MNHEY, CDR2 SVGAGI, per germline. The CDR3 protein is CASNSGSSYNEQFF. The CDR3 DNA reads TGTGCCAGCAATAGCGGGAGCTCCTACAATGAGCAGTTCTTC.

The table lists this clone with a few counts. The CDR3 here is CATSRVRGGTQYF. The CDR3 coding sequence is TGTGCCACCAGCAGAGTCCGCGGGGGTACGCAGTATTTT. This chain joins TRBV15 and TRBJ2-3; the match to TRBD2 covers 7 bases. Per germline, CDR1 LNHNV and CDR2 YYDKDF (reference sequence). The V and J ends lost 1 base and 8 bases, in that order; junction bases with no gene match: 3. The CDR3 is 13 residues long.

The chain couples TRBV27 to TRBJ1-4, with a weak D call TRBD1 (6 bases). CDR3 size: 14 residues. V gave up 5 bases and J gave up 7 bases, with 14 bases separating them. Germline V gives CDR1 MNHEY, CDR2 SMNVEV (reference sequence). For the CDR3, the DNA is TGTGCCAGCAGTCCCCGGGACATCACTGAAAAACTGTTTTTT. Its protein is CASSPRDITEKLFF.

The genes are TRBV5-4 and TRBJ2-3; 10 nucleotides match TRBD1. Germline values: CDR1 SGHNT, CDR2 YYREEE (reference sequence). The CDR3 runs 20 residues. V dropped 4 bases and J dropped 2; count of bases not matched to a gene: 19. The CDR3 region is CASSGTGAQGVDGNTDTQYF. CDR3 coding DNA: TGTGCCAGCAGCGGGACAGGGGCCCAGGGCGTGGATGGGAACACAGATACGCAGTATTTT.

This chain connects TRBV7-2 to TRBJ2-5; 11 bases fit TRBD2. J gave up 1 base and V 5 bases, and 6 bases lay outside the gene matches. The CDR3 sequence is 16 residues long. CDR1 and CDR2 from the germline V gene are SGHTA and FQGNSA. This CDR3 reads CASSLTSGGTQETQYF. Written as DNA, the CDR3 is TGTGCCAGCAGCCTAACTAGCGGGGGTACCCAAGAGACCCAGTACTTC.

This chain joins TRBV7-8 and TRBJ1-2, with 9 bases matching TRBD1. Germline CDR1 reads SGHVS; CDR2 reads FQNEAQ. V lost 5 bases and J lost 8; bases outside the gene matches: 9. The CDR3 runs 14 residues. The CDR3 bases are TGTGCCAGCAGCGGCTTTAGGACAGGGGAAGGCTACACCTTC. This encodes CASSGFRTGEGYTF.

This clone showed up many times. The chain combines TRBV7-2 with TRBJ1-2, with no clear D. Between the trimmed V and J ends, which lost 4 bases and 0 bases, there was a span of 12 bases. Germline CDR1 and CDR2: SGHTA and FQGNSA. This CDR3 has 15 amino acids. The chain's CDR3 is CASSSTLASNYGYTF. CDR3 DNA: TGTGCCAGCAGCTCTACACTCGCATCTAACTATGGCTACACCTTC.

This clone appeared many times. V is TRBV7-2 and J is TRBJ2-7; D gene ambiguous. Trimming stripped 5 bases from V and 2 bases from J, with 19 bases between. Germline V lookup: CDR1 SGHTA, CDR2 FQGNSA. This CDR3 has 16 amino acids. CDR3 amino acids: CASSPYRSTAAYEQYF. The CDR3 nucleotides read TGTGCCAGCAGCCCGTACCGGTCAACAGCAGCCTACGAGCAGTACTTC.

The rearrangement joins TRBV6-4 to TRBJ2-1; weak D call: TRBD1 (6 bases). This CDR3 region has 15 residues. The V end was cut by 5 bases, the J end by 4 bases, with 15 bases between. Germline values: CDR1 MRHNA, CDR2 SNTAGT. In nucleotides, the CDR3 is TGTGCCAGCAGTCCCGAGATGGGGGCATACAATGAGCAGTTCTTC. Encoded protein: CASSPEMGAYNEQFF.

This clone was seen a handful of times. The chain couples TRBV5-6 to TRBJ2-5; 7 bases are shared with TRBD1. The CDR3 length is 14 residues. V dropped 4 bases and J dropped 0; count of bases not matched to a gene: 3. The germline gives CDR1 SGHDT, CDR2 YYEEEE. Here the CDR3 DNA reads TGTGCCAGCAGCGACAGGGTGTACCAAGAGACCCAGTACTTC. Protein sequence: CASSDRVYQETQYF.

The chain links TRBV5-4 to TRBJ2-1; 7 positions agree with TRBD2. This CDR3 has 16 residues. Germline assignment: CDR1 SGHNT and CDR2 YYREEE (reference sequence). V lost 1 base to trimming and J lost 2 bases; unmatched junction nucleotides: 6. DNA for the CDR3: TGTGCCAGCAGCTTGTACAGCGGGAAAACCTACAATGAGCAGTTCTTC. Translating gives CASSLYSGKTYNEQFF.

Written as DNA, the CDR3 is TGTGCCAGCAGTTATGACAGTCAGTATGGCTACACCTTC. This encodes CASSYDSQYGYTF. The chain is built from TRBV27 and TRBJ1-2, with D possibly TRBD1 on 5 matching bases. The V end was cut by 4 bases, the J end by 5 bases, with 11 bases between. The V gene's germline CDR1 is MNHEY and CDR2 SMNVEV (reference sequence). The CDR3 totals 13 residues.

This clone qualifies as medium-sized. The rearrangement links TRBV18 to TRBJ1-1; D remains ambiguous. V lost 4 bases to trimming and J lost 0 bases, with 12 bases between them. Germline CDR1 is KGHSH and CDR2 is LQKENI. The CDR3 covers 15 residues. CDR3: CASSLLGGMNTEAFF. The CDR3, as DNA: TGTGCCAGCTCACTCCTCGGTGGGATGAACACTGAAGCTTTCTTT.

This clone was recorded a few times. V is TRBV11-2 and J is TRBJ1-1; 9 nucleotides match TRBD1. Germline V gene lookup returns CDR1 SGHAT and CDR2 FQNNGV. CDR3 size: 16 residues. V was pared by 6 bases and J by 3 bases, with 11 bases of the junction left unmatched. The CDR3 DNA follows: TGTGCCAGCAGGGCAAATTACAGGGGGCTTTACACTGAAGCTTTCTTT. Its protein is CASRANYRGLYTEAFF.

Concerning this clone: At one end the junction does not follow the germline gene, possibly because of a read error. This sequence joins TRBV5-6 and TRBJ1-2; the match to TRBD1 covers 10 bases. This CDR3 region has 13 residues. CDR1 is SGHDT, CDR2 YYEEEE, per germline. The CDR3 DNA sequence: TGTGCCAGCAGCTTGACGACAGGGGGCTACCACTCTTTC. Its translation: CASSLTTGGYHSF.

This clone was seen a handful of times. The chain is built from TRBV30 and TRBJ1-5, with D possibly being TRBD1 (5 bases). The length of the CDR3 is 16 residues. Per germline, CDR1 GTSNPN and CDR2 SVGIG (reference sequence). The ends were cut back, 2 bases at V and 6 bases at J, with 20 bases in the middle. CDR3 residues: CAWSISGSSSGQPQHF. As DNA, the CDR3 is TGTGCCTGGAGTATTTCAGGGTCCTCTAGCGGTCAGCCCCAGCATTTT. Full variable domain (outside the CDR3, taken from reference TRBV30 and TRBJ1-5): SQTIHQWPATLVQPVGSPLSLECTVEGTSNPNLYWYRQAAGRGLQLLFYSVGIGQISSEVPQNLSASRPQDRQFILSSKKLLLSDSGFYLCAWSISGSSSGQPQHFGDGTRLSIL.

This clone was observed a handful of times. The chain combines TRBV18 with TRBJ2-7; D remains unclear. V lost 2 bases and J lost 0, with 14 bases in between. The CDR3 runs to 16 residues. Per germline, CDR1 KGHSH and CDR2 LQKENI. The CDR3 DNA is TGTGCCAGCTCACCAAATGTAGGTCGCAGCTCCTACGAGCAGTACTTC. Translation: CASSPNVGRSSYEQYF.

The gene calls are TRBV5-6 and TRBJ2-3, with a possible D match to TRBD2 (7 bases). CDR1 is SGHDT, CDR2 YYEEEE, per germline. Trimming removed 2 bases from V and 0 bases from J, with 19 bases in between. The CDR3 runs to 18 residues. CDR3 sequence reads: CASSFGGRRVWSTDTQYF. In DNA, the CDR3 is TGTGCCAGCAGCTTCGGGGGGCGCAGGGTTTGGAGCACAGATACGCAGTATTTT. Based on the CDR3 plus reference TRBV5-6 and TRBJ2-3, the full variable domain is DAGVTQSPTHLIKTRGQQVTLRCSPKSGHDTVSWYQQALGQGPQFIFQYYEEEERQRGNFPDRFSGHQFPNYSSELNVNALLLGDSALYLCASSFGGRRVWSTDTQYFGPGTRLTVL.

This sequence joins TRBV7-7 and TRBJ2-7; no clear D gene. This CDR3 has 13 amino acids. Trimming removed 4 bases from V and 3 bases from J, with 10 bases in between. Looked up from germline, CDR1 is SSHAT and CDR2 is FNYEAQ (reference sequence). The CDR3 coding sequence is TGTGCCAGCAGCTCTCGACTCGGCTACGAGCAGTACTTC. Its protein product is CASSSRLGYEQYF.

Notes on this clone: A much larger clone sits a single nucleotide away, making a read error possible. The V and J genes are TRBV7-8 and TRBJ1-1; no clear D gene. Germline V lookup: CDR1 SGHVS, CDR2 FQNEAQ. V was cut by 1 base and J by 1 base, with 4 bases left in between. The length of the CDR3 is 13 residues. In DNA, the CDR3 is TGTGCCAGCAGCTTAGTGGAGAACACTGAAGCTTTCTTT. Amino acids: CASSLVENTEAFF.

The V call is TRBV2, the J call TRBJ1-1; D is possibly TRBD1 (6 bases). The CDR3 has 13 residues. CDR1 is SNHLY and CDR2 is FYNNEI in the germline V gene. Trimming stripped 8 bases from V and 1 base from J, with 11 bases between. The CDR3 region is CASAVQGNTEAFF. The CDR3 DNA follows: TGTGCCAGCGCGGTACAGGGGAACACTGAAGCTTTCTTT.

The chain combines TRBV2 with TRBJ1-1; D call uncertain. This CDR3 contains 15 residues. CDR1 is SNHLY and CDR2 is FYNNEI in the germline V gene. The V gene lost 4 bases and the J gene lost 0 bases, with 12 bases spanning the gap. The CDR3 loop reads CASSVFDLMNTEAFF. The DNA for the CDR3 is TGTGCCAGCAGTGTGTTCGACCTCATGAACACTGAAGCTTTCTTT.